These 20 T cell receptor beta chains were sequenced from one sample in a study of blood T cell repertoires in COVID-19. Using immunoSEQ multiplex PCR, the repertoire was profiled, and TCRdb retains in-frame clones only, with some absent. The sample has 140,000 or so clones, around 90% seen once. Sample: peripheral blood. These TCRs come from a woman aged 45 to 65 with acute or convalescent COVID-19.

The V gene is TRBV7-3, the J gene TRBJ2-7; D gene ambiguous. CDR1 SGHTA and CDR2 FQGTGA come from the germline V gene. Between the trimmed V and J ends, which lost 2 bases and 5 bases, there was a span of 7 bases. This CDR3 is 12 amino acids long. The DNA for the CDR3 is TGTGCCAGCAGCTTATCGCAGAACGAGCAGTACTTC. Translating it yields CASSLSQNEQYF.

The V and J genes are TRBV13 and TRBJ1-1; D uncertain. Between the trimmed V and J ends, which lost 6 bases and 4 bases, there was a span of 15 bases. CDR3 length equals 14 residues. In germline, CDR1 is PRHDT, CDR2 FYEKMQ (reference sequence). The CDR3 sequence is CASRPGEPFTEAFF. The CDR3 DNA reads TGTGCCAGCAGGCCCGGGGAACCCTTCACTGAAGCTTTCTTT.

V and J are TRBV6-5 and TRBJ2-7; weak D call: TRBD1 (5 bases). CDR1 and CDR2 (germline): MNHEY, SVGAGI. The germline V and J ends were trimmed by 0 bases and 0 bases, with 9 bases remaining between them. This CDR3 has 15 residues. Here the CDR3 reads CASSYSQGYSYEQYF. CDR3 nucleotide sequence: TGTGCCAGCAGTTACTCGCAGGGATACTCCTACGAGCAGTACTTC.

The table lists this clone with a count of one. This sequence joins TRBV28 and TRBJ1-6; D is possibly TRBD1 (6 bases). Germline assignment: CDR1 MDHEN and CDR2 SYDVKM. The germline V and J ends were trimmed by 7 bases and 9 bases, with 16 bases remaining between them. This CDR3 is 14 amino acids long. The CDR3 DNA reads TGTGCCAGCACCCTTACGGGGGGCGGTTCACCCCTCCACTTT. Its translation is CASTLTGGGSPLHF.

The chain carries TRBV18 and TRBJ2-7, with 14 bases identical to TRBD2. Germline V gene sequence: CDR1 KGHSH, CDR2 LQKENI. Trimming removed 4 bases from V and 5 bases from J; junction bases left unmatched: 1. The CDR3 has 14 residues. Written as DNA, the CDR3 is TGTGCCAGCTCACAGGGACTAGCGGGAGACGAGCAGTACTTC. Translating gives CASSQGLAGDEQYF.

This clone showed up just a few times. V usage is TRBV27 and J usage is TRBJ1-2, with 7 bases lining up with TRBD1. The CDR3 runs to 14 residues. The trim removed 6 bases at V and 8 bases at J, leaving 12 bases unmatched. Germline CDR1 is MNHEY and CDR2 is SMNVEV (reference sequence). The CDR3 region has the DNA TGTGCCAGCAGCCTCCACGCCGGGACAGTAGGCTACACCTTC. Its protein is CASSLHAGTVGYTF.

DNA of the CDR3: TGTGCCAGTACTGGTTTGGGGACAGCTGAGGAAAAACTGTTTTTT. Translation gives CASTGLGTAEEKLFF. The rearrangement links TRBV19 to TRBJ1-4, with 7 bases fitting TRBD1. Germline V gene sequence: CDR1 LNHDA, CDR2 SQIVND (reference sequence). Trimming removed 7 bases from V and 8 bases from J; junction bases left unmatched: 13. The CDR3 has 15 residues.

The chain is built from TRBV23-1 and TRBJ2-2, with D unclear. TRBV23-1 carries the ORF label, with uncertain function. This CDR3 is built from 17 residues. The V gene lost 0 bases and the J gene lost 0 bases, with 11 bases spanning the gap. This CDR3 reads CASSQSKPLANTGELFF. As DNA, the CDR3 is TGCGCCAGCAGTCAATCGAAGCCCCTCGCGAACACCGGGGAGCTGTTTTTT.

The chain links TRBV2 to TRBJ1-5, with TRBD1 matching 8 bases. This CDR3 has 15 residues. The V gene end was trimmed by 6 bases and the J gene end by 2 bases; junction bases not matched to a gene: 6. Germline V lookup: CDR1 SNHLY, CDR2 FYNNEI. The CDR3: CASSLETGGNQPQHF. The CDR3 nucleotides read TGTGCCAGCAGCCTTGAGACAGGGGGCAATCAGCCCCAGCATTTT.

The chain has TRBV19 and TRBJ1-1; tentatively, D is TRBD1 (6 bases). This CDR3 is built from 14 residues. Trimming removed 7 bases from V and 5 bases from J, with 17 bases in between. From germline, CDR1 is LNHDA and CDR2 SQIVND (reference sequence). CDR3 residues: CASKGGKRWTEAFF. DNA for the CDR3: TGTGCCAGTAAGGGGGGGAAGCGGTGGACTGAAGCTTTCTTT.

CDR3 bases: TGTGCCAGCAGCGTAGCTAGCGGGGGCCACAATGAGCAGTTCTTC. Protein: CASSVASGGHNEQFF. The chain has TRBV9 and TRBJ2-1; 10 bases map to TRBD2. Per germline, CDR1 SGDLS and CDR2 YYNGEE. The V and J ends lost 0 bases and 5 bases, in that order; junction bases with no gene match: 2. There are 15 residues in the CDR3.

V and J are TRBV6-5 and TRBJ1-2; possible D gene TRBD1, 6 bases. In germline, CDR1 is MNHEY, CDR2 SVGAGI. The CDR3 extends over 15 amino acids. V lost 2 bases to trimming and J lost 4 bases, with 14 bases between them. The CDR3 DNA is TGTGCCAGCAGTTACGCAGGGGTATCGGGCTATGGCTACACCTTC. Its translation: CASSYAGVSGYGYTF.

The CDR3 spells CASSILSAGQTEAFF. The DNA for the CDR3 is TGTGCCAGTAGTATATTATCGGCAGGACAGACTGAAGCTTTCTTT. The chain employs TRBV19 and TRBJ1-1, with D tentatively TRBD1 (6 bases). Trimming took 2 bases from V and 5 from J, leaving 15 bases between them. Germline CDR1 LNHDA, CDR2 SQIVND (reference sequence). This CDR3 region has 15 residues.

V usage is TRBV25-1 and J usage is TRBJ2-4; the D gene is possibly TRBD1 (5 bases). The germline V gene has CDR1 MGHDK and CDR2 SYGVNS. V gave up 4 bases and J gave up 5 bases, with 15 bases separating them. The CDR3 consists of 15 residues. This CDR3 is CASSGQGVKENIQYF. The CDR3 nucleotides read TGTGCCAGCAGTGGGCAGGGTGTAAAGGAAAACATTCAGTACTTC. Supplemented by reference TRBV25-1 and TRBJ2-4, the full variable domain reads EADIYQTPRYLVIGTGKKITLECSQTMGHDKMYWYQQDPGMELHLIHYSYGVNSTEKGDLSSESTVSRIRTEHFPLTLESARPSHTSQYLCASSGQGVKENIQYFGAGTRLSVL.

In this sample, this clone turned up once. The CDR3 reads CASRGQNTEAFF. CDR3 coding DNA: TGTGCCAGCAGAGGACAGAACACTGAAGCTTTCTTT. The chain has TRBV28 and TRBJ1-1; the D gene is possibly TRBD1 (5 bases). Germline V gene sequence: CDR1 MDHEN, CDR2 SYDVKM. CDR3 length: 12 amino acids. V shed 6 bases and J shed 1 base, with 6 bases lying between them.

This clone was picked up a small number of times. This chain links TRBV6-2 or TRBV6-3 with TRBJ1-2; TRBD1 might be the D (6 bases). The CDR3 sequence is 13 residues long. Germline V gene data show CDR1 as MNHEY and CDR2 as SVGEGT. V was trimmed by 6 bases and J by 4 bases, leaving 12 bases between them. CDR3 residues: CASSADRFYGYTF. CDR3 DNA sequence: TGTGCCAGCAGCGCCGACAGGTTCTATGGCTACACCTTC.

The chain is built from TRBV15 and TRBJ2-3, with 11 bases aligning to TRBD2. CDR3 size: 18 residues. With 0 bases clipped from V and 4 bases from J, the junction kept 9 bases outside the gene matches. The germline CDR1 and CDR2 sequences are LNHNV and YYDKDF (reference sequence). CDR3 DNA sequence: TGTGCCACCAGCAGAGAACTCGGGGGACTAGCGGTCTCAGATACGCAGTATTTT. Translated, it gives CATSRELGGLAVSDTQYF.

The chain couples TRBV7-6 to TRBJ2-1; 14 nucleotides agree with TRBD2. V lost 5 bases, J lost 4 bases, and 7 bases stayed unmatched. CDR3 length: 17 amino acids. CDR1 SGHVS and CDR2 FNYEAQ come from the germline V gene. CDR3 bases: TGTGCCAGCAGCCCGACTAGCGGGGGGGTAAGGTACAATGAGCAGTTCTTC. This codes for CASSPTSGGVRYNEQFF.

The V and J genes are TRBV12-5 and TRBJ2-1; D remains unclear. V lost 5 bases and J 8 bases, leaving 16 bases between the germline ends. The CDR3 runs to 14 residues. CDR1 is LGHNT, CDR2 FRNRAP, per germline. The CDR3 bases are TGTGCTAGTGGTGACTCGGGTCTAATCGATGAGCAGTTCTTC. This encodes CASGDSGLIDEQFF.

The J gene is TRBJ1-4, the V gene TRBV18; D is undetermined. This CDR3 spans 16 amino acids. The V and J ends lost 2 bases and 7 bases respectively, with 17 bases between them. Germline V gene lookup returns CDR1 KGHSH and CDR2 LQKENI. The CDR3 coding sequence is TGTGCCAGCTCACCAGACCTTCTAGGCGCTGGTGAAAAACTGTTTTTT. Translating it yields CASSPDLLGAGEKLFF.